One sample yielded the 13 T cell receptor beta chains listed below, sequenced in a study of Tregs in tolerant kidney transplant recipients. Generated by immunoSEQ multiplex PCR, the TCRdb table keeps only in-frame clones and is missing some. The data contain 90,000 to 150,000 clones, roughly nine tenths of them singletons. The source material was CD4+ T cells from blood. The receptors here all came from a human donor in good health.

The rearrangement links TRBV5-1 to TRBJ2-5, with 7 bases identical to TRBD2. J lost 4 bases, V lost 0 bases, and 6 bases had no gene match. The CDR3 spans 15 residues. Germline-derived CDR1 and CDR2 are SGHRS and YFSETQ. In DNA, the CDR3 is TGCGCCAGCAGCTTGGCGTTAGCGGGCTCAGAGACCCAGTACTTC. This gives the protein CASSLALAGSETQYF.

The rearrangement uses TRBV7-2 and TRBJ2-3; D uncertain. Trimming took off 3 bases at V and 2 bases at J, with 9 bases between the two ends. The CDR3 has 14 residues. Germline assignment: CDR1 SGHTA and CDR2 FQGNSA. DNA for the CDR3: TGTGCCAGCAGCTTCCGTCTATTCACAGATACGCAGTATTTT. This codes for CASSFRLFTDTQYF.

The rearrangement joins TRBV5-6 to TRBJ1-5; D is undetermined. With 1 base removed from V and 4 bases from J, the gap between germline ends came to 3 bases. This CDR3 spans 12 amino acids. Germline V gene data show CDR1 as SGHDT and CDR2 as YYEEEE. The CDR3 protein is CASSLPNQPQHF. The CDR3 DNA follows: TGTGCCAGCAGCTTGCCGAATCAGCCCCAGCATTTT. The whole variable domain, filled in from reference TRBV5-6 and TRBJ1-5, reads DAGVTQSPTHLIKTRGQQVTLRCSPKSGHDTVSWYQQALGQGPQFIFQYYEEEERQRGNFPDRFSGHQFPNYSSELNVNALLLGDSALYLCASSLPNQPQHFGDGTRLSIL.

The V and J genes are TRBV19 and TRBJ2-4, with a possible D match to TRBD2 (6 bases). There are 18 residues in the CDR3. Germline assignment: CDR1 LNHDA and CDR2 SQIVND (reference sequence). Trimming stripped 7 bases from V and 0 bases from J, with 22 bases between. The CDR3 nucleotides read TGTGCCAGTAATGGTCGTATTAGTCGGGGGTTAGCCAAAAACATTCAGTACTTC. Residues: CASNGRISRGLAKNIQYF.

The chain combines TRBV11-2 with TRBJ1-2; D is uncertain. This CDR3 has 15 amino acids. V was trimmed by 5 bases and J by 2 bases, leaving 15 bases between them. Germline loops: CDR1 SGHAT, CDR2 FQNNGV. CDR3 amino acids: CASSDGRLQNYGYTF. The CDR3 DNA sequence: TGTGCCAGCAGCGACGGACGTCTACAAAACTATGGCTACACCTTC.

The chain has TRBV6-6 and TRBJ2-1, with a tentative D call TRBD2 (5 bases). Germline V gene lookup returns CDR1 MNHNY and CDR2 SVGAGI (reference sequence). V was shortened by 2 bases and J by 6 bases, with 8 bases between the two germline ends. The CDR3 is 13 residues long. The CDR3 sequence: CASSYGSLNEQFF. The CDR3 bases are TGTGCCAGCAGTTACGGGAGCCTCAATGAGCAGTTCTTC.

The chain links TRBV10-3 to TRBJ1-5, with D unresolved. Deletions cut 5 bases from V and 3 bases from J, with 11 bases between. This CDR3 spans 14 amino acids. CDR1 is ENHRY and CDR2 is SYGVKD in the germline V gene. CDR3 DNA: TGTGCCATCAGTCCCGGACTATACAATCAGCCCCAGCATTTT. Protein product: CAISPGLYNQPQHF.

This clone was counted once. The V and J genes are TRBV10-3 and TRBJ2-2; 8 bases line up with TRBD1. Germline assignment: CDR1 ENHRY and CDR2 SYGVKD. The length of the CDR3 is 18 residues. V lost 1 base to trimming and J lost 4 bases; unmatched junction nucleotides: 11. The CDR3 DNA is TGTGCCATCAGTGAGTTCCCCCGTCGGACAGGGATCACCGGGGAGCTGTTTTTT. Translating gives CAISEFPRRTGITGELFF.

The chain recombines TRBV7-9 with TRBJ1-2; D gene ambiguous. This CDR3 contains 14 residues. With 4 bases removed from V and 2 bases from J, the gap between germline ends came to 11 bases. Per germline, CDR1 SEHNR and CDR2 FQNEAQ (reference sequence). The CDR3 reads CASSSSGGNYGYTF. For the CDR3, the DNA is TGTGCCAGCAGCTCTTCCGGAGGGAACTATGGCTACACCTTC. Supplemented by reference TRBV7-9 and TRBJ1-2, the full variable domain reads DTGVSQNPRHKITKRGQNVTFRCDPISEHNRLYWYRQTLGQGPEFLTYFQNEAQLEKSRLLSDRFSAERPKGSFSTLEIQRTEQGDSAMYLCASSSSGGNYGYTFGSGTRLTVV.

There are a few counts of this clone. Here the CDR3 DNA reads TGTGCCAGCAGCGACCGAGGGGCGAACACTGAAGCTTTCTTT. Translating gives CASSDRGANTEAFF. The chain carries TRBV7-9 and TRBJ1-1; a possible D gene is TRBD1 (5 bases). This CDR3 is built from 14 residues. V lost 5 bases to trimming and J lost 1 base, with 11 bases between them. In germline, CDR1 is SEHNR, CDR2 FQNEAQ (reference sequence).

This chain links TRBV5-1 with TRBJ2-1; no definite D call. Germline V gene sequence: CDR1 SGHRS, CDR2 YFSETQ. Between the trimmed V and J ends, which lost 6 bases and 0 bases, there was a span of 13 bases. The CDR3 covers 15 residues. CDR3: CASTRDSSSYNEQFF. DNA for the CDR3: TGCGCCAGCACCCGCGACTCGAGCTCCTACAATGAGCAGTTCTTC.

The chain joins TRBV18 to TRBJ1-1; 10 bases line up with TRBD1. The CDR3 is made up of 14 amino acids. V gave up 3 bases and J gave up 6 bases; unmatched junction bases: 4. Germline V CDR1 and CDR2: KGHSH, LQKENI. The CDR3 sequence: CASSPDRGVSEAFF. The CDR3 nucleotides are TGTGCCAGCTCACCGGACAGGGGGGTGTCTGAAGCTTTCTTT.

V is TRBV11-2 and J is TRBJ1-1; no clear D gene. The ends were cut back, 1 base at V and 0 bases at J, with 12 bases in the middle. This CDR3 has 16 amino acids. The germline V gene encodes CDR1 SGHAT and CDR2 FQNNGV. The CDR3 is CASSLVGGYLNTEAFF. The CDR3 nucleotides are TGTGCCAGCAGCTTAGTGGGTGGTTATCTGAACACTGAAGCTTTCTTT.